The entry below gives a single T cell receptor (beta chain) sequence along with its context. This sample was taken from a study of CD8 T cells in Susac syndrome. Study at large: When blood was drawn, the patients with Susac syndrome were therapy-naive, on corticosteroids, or on intravenous immunoglobulin alone.

In germline, CDR1 is SGDLS, CDR2 YYNGEE. J lost 2 bases, V lost 6 bases, and 3 bases had no gene match. This CDR3 has 15 amino acids. A quantity of roughly 0.5 to 1 ug RNA underwent reverse transcription using random hexamers. The immunoSEQ assay covered 54 Vbeta and 13 Jbeta segments for CDR3. One entry per CDR3 protein, called by TCRdb with MiXCR from the immunoSEQ multiplex PCR reads. The sample shows about 94,000 distinct CDR3 sequences, 85% to 95% of them seen only once. The sequenced sample consisted of CD4+ T cells from PBMCs. The receptor's source is a human donor with Susac syndrome. The chain is built from TRBV9 and TRBJ2-3, with TRBD2 identical over 13 bases. The CDR3 spells CASTLAGGTTDTQYF. The CDR3 DNA follows: TGTGCCAGCACACTAGCGGGGGGGACCACAGATACGCAGTATTTT. Drawing the rest from reference TRBV9 and TRBJ2-3, the complete variable domain is DSGVTQTPKHLITATGQRVTLRCSPRSGDLSVYWYQQSLDQGLQFLIQYYNGEERAKGNILERFSAQQFPDLHSELNLSSLELGDSALYFCASTLAGGTTDTQYFGPGTRLTVL.